This T cell receptor beta chain was documented in a study of Ad26.COV2.S vaccination and SARS-CoV-2 variants. Study in general: Donor got 5x10^10 or 1x10^11 viral particles of Ad26.COV2.S.

Clones were sequenced by immunoSEQ multiplex PCR, and TCRdb holds only the in-frame ones, with some missing. The sample contains about 380,000 clones, under 90% of which appear only once. This sample's treatment: about 20 received Ad26.COV2.S at low or high dose, single or two shots; about five received placebo; per-sample allocation not given. The samples date from day 63 after the first vaccine or placebo injection. In Boston, the donor was an adult between 18-55 years of age. Findings and limits, study-wide: Spike-specific responses of CD8+ and CD4+ T cells were reported to display substantial breadth after vaccination. Vaccine recipients surpassed placebo recipients in spike-specific TCR breadth.

On this clone: The antigen is not known.

Per germline, CDR1 MNHEY and CDR2 SVGAGI. This CDR3 contains 13 residues. V was pared by 6 bases and J by 2 bases, with 8 bases between. The genes are TRBV6-5 and TRBJ2-1; D is possibly TRBD2 (5 bases). The sequences come from peripheral blood, collected in a trial of Ad26.COV2.S vaccine versus placebo. This sequence originates from a person aged 18 to 65 who received the Ad26.COV2.S COVID-19 vaccine or a placebo. CDR3 coding DNA: TGTGCCAGCAGAGAGGGTCCCTACAATGAGCAGTTCTTC. It is translated as CASREGPYNEQFF.